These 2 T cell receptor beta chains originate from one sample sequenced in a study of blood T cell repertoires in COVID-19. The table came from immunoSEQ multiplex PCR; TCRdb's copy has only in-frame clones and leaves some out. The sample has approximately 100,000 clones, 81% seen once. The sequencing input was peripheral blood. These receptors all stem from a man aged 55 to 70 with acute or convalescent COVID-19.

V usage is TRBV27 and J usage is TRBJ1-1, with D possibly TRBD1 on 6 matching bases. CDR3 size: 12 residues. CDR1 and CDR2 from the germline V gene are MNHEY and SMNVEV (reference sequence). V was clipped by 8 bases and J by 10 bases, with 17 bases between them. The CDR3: CASATGYSGAFF. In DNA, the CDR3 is TGTGCCAGCGCTACAGGGTACTCTGGAGCTTTCTTT.

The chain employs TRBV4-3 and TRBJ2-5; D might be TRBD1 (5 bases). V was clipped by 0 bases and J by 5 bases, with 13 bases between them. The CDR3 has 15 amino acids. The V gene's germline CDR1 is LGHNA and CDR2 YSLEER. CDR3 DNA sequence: TGCGCCAGCAGCCAAGATGGGGCAGGGCGCGAGACCCAGTACTTC. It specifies CASSQDGAGRETQYF.